Below, 17 T cell receptor beta chains from the same sample are listed, as sequenced in a study of blood T cell repertoires in COVID-19. Profiling relied on immunoSEQ multiplex PCR, and the TCRdb table lists in-frame clones only, not all of them. This table holds around 43,000 clones, over 75% found once. The sequenced material came from peripheral blood. These receptors came from a human donor in a cohort sampled during active COVID-19.

This chain joins TRBV5-4 and TRBJ2-5; weak D call: TRBD1 (5 bases). The CDR3 is 14 amino acids. Germline V gene data show CDR1 as SGHNT and CDR2 as YYREEE (reference sequence). Trimming removed 1 base at V and 1 base at J, with 8 bases between. The CDR3 DNA sequence: TGTGCCAGCAGCTTGATGGACACCCAAGAGACCCAGTACTTC. Protein: CASSLMDTQETQYF.

This clone appeared once. This chain uses TRBV5-5 with TRBJ1-2, with no clear D. Germline V CDR1 and CDR2: SGHKS, YYEKEE (reference sequence). This CDR3 region has 12 residues. V dropped 2 bases and J dropped 1 base, with 3 bases sitting between them. The CDR3 spells CASSFNNYGYTF. The CDR3 bases are TGTGCCAGCAGCTTTAATAACTATGGCTACACCTTC.

The genes are TRBV24-1 and TRBJ2-3; 9 bases match TRBD2. CDR1 is KGHDR and CDR2 is SFDVKD in the germline V gene. Trimming took 3 bases from V and 4 from J; bases not matched to a gene: 7. There are 16 residues in the CDR3. The CDR3 DNA reads as TGTGCCACCAGTGATACGGCTAGCGGGATGTCAGATACGCAGTATTTT. Its translation is CATSDTASGMSDTQYF.

This clone was seen more than once but under ten times. This chain joins TRBV4-3 and TRBJ2-7; D may be TRBD1 (5 bases). V lost 1 base, J lost 4 bases, and 17 bases lay in between. Germline V gene lookup returns CDR1 LGHNA and CDR2 YSLEER. The CDR3 is 16 amino acids. As DNA, the CDR3 is TGCGCCAGCAGCCAAGGGGTGGGGCTTGGACATTACGAGCAGTACTTC. Protein product: CASSQGVGLGHYEQYF.

The chain carries TRBV14 and TRBJ2-5, with no clear D. Germline V lookup: CDR1 SGHDN, CDR2 FVKESK. This CDR3 comprises 13 residues. Trimming stripped 0 bases from V and 1 base from J, with 3 bases between. Here the CDR3 reads CASSQDLQETQYF. CDR3 nucleotides: TGTGCCAGCAGCCAAGATCTCCAAGAGACCCAGTACTTC.

This clone was found a few times. The chain is built from TRBV5-1 and TRBJ1-6, with TRBD1 identical over 8 bases. V lost 3 bases and J lost 3; bases outside the gene matches: 2. Germline values: CDR1 SGHRS, CDR2 YFSETQ. CDR3 length equals 15 residues. The DNA for the CDR3 is TGCGCCAGCAGCTCAGGACAGGGCTATAATTCACCCCTCCACTTT. Translating gives CASSSGQGYNSPLHF.

The chain carries TRBV10-2 and TRBJ1-2, with 8 positions matching TRBD1. The V segment lost 5 bases and the J segment 2 bases; nucleotides outside the gene matches: 4. Germline CDR1 reads WSHSY; CDR2 reads SAAADI. This CDR3 is 14 amino acids long. In nucleotides, the CDR3 is TGCGCCAGCAGTCCAGGGGGCCCCAACTATGGCTACACCTTC. Translation: CASSPGGPNYGYTF.

This chain connects TRBV6-5 to TRBJ2-7; TRBD2 matches at 10 bases. The CDR3 is 15 amino acids. Germline CDR1 MNHEY, CDR2 SVGAGI. Unmatched junction bases numbered 9, after V lost 6 bases and J lost 4 bases. CDR3 sequence: CASRPTSGTAYEQYF. The CDR3 bases are TGTGCCAGCAGGCCAACTAGCGGGACCGCATACGAGCAGTACTTC.

J is TRBJ1-5 and V is TRBV28; D remains ambiguous. The CDR3 runs 13 residues. Trimming removed 6 bases from V and 6 bases from J, with 12 bases in between. Germline V gene sequence: CDR1 MDHEN, CDR2 SYDVKM. DNA of the CDR3: TGTGCCAGCAGCAGCCCCGGGGTTCAGCCCCAGCATTTT. Translating it yields CASSSPGVQPQHF.

The chain's CDR3 is CASSLAAGATNEKLFF. For the CDR3, the DNA is TGCGCCAGCAGCTTGGCCGCCGGAGCAACTAATGAAAAACTGTTTTTT. This sequence joins TRBV5-1 and TRBJ1-4; no reliable D call. V lost 0 bases to trimming and J lost 0 bases, with 9 bases between them. The CDR3 runs to 16 residues. The germline V gene has CDR1 SGHRS and CDR2 YFSETQ.

The chain joins TRBV30 to TRBJ2-1; D might be TRBD1 (7 bases). Germline CDR1 GTSNPN, CDR2 SVGIG (reference sequence). V was trimmed by 1 base and J by 10 bases, leaving 14 bases between them. CDR3 length: 13 residues. In DNA, the CDR3 is TGTGCCTGGAGTGCCAGACAGGGAGGCGAGCAGTTCTTC. Its translation: CAWSARQGGEQFF.

V usage is TRBV7-8 and J usage is TRBJ1-4; 8 positions match TRBD1. The germline V gene has CDR1 SGHVS and CDR2 FQNEAQ. V lost 5 bases and J lost 8; bases outside the gene matches: 10. The CDR3 spans 15 residues. The CDR3 bases are TGTGCCAGCAGCCTACAGGGGGGGTATCGGGAAAAACTGTTTTTT. It encodes CASSLQGGYREKLFF.

The rearrangement joins TRBV5-1 to TRBJ2-1; perhaps TRBD1 as D (6 bases). V lost 4 bases to trimming and J lost 0 bases, with 23 bases between them. This CDR3 is 19 amino acids long. Germline V lookup: CDR1 SGHRS, CDR2 YFSETQ. CDR3 region: CASSQPVQGRTSSYNEQFF. CDR3 coding DNA: TGCGCCAGCAGCCAACCTGTCCAGGGGCGAACGAGCTCCTACAATGAGCAGTTCTTC.

This chain joins TRBV7-9 and TRBJ2-1, with 7 positions matching TRBD1. Trimming removed 4 bases from V and 8 bases from J; junction bases left unmatched: 8. This CDR3 has 14 residues. Germline V gene sequence: CDR1 SEHNR, CDR2 FQNEAQ (reference sequence). CDR3 DNA: TGTGCCAGCAGCTCAGCCGGGACAGCCTATGAGCAGTTCTTC. Protein product: CASSSAGTAYEQFF.

V usage is TRBV6-5 and J usage is TRBJ2-3; 9 positions match TRBD2. The CDR3 loop spans 14 amino acids. The V gene end was trimmed by 7 bases and the J gene end by 0 bases; junction bases not matched to a gene: 2. CDR1 is MNHEY, CDR2 SVGAGI, per germline. CDR3: CASMREGSTDTQYF. For the CDR3, the DNA is TGTGCCAGCATGCGGGAGGGGAGCACAGATACGCAGTATTTT.

This chain's CDR3 is CASRSEGTSGNTQYF. The CDR3 region has the DNA TGTGCCAGCAGATCCGAAGGGACTAGCGGGAATACGCAGTATTTT. This chain links TRBV6-6 with TRBJ2-3; 13 bases match TRBD2. The CDR3 runs to 15 residues. From germline, CDR1 is MNHNY and CDR2 SVGAGI (reference sequence). Trimming took 6 bases from V and 7 from J; bases not matched to a gene: 7.

This chain links TRBV5-1 with TRBJ1-1, with 7 bases aligning to TRBD1. Germline values: CDR1 SGHRS, CDR2 YFSETQ. The CDR3 consists of 15 residues. Germline trimming cut 4 bases from V and 1 base from J; bases unmatched to any gene: 7. Here the CDR3 reads CASSPAGTANTEAFF. The CDR3 DNA reads TGCGCCAGCAGCCCAGCAGGGACAGCGAACACTGAAGCTTTCTTT.